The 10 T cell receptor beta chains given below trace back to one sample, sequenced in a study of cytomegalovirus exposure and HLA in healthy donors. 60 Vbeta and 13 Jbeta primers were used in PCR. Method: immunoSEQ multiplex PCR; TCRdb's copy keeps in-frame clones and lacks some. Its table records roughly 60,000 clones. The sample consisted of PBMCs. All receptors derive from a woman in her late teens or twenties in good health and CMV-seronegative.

The chain's CDR3 is CSTRDSAYEQYF. Here the CDR3 DNA reads TGCAGCACCCGGGACAGCGCCTACGAGCAGTACTTC. This chain uses TRBV29-1 with TRBJ2-7; 7 bases agree with TRBD1. V lost 8 bases and J lost 2; bases outside the gene matches: 6. Germline V gives CDR1 SQVTM, CDR2 ANQGSEA. The CDR3 is 12 amino acids.

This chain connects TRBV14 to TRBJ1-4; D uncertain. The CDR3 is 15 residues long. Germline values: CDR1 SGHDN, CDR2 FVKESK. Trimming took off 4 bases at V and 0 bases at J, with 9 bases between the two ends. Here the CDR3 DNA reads TGTGCCAGCAGCCCTCGACAACCAACTAATGAAAAACTGTTTTTT. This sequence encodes CASSPRQPTNEKLFF.

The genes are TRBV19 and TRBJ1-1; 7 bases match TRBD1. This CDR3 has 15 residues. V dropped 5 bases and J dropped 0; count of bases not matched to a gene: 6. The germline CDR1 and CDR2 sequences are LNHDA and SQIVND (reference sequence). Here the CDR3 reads CASSLRDSMNTEAFF. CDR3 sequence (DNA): TGTGCCAGTAGTCTACGGGACAGTATGAACACTGAAGCTTTCTTT.

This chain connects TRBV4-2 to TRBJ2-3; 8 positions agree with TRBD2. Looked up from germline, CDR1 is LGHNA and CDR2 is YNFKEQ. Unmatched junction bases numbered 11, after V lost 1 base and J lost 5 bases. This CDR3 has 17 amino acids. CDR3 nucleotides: TGTGCCAGCAGCCAAGGTTTTAGCGGGGTGGTGGGAGATACGCAGTATTTT. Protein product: CASSQGFSGVVGDTQYF.

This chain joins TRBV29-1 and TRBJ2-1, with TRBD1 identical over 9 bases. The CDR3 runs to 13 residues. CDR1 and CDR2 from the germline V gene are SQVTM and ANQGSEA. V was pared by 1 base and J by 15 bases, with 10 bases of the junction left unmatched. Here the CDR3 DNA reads TGCAGCGTTGAAGTTGAGACAGGGGGATACAGGTTCTTC. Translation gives CSVEVETGGYRFF.

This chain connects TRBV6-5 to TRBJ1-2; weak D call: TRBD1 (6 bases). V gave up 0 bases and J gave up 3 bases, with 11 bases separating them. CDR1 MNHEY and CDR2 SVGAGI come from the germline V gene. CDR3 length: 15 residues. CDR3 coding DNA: TGTGCCAGCAGTTACTCGAACAGGGCCTACTATGGCTACACCTTC. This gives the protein CASSYSNRAYYGYTF.

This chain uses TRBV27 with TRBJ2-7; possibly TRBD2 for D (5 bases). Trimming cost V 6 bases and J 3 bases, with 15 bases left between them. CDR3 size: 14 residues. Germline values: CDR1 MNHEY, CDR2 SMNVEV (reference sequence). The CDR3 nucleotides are TGTGCCAGCAGCCGCGGAGGACCCGACTACGAGCAGTACTTC. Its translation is CASSRGGPDYEQYF.

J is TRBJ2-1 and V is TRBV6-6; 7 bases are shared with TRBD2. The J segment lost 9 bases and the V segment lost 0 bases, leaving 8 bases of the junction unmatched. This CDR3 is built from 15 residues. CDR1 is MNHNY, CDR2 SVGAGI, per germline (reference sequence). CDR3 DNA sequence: TGTGCCAGCAGTTACTCGGCGGGGGATAGAAGTGAGCAGTTCTTC. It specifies CASSYSAGDRSEQFF.

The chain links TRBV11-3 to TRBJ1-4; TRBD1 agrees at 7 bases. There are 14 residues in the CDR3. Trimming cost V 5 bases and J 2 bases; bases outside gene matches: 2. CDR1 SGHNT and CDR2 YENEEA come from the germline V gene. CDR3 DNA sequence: TGTGCCAGCAGCCTGACAGGGACTAATGAAAAACTGTTTTTT. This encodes CASSLTGTNEKLFF.

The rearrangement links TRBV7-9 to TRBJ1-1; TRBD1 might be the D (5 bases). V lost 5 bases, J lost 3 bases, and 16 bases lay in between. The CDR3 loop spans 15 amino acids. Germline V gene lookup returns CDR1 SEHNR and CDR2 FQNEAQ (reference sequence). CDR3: CASSAVQGRDTEAFF. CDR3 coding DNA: TGTGCCAGCAGCGCCGTCCAGGGTAGGGACACTGAAGCTTTCTTT.